This T cell receptor beta chain appears in the sequencing data of a study of a mutant IDH1 vaccine in newly diagnosed glioma. Comments on this clone: The antigen remains unidentified.

The CDR3 consists of 14 residues. V lost 5 bases and J lost 12; bases outside the gene matches: 7. Germline values: CDR1 MNHEY, CDR2 SMNVEV (reference sequence). Data came from immunoSEQ multiplex PCR; TCRdb stores just in-frame clones and leaves some out. Of about 56,000 clones detected, 80% to 90% appear once; the ten largest clones hold over 1.5%. Time point specified: week 35, safety follow-up. Vaccine doses each comprised 300 ug of mutant IDH1 20-mer peptide, with topical imiquimod. The clonotype originates from a man aged 35-49 years with glioma. The V call is TRBV27, the J call TRBJ2-1; 13 positions match TRBD2. The sequenced sample was PBMCs, obtained from a glioma patient whose treatment included an IDH1 peptide vaccine. CDR3 DNA sequence: TGTGCCAGCAGTGCGGGACTAGCGGGAAGTGCGCAGTTCTTC. Translated, it gives CASSAGLAGSAQFF.